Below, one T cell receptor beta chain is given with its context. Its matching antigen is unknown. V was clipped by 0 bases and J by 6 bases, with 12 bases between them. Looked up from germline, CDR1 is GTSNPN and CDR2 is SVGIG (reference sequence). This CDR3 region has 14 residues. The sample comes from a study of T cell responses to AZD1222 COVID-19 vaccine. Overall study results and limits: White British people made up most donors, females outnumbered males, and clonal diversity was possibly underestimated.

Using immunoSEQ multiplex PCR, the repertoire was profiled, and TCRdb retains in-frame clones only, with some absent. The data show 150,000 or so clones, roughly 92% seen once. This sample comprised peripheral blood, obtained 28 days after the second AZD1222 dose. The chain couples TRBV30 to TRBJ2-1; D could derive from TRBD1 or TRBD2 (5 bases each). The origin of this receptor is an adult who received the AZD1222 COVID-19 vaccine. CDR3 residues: CAWSVLEGPNEQFF. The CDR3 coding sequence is TGTGCCTGGAGTGTACTAGAGGGACCCAATGAGCAGTTCTTC.